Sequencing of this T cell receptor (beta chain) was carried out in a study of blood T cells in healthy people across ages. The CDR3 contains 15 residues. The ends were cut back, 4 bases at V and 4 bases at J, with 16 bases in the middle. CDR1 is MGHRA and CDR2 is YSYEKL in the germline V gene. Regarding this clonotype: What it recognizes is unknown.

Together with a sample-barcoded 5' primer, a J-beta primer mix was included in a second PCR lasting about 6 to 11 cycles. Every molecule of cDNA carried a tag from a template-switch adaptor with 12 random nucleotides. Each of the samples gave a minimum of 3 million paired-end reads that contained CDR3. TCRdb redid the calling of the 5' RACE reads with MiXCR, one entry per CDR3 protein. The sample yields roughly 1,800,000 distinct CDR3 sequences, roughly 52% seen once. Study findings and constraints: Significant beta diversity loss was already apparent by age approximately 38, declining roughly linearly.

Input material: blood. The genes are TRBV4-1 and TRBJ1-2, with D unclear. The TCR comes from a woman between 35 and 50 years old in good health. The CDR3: CASSPTVSGSYGYTF. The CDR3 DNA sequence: TGCGCCAGCAGCCCGACGGTTTCTGGTTCCTATGGCTACACCTTC.